The next 9 T cell receptor beta chains were all read from a single sample in a study of T cell clonality in common variable immunodeficiency. The repertoire was sequenced with immunoSEQ multiplex PCR; TCRdb's copy has only in-frame clones and lacks some. The profile covers around 21,000 clones, none occurring a single time. The study, taken as a whole, reports: Fewer deletions and N-nucleotide insertions were reportedly seen in common variable immunodeficiency TCR beta sequences.

Antigen specificity for these receptors is unknown. Sequencing was performed on peripheral blood mononuclear cells. Receptors were obtained from a human donor with common variable immunodeficiency.

This clone was counted a few times. The read comes to an end 3 residues before the CDR3 does, leaving the germline J gene to fill in the end. The chain uses TRBV18 and TRBJ1-2, with TRBD1 as a possible D gene (5 bases). The CDR3 covers 13 residues. Germline V gives CDR1 KGHSH, CDR2 LQKENI. CDR3 sequence: CASSMTDRGGYTF. The covered CDR3 bases are TGTGCCAGCTCAATGACAGATCGGGGGGGC.

This clone has just a few counts. The CDR3 end falls 3 residues outside the read, so it is completed with the germline J gene. The chain employs TRBV7-3 and TRBJ1-5, with TRBD1 as a possible D gene (6 bases). Trimming left V 5 bases short and J 6 bases short, with 17 bases between. CDR1 and CDR2 from the germline V gene are SGHTA and FQGTGA. The CDR3 covers 15 residues. The CDR3 reads CASSKPHRVGQPQHF. The sequenced CDR3 bases are TGTGCCAGCAGCAAGCCCCACAGGGTCGGTCAGCCC.

Regarding this clone: Read coverage stops 3 residues before the CDR3 terminus; the germline J gene supplies the remainder. The genes are TRBV19 and TRBJ2-5, with 9 nucleotides matching TRBD2. Germline CDR1 and CDR2: LNHDA and SQIVND (reference sequence). The CDR3 spans 16 residues. V shed 2 bases, J shed 4 bases, and the junction held 8 bases outside the gene matches. CDR3: CASSIQFSGGLETQYF. The part of the CDR3 DNA that was read is TGTGCCAGTAGTATACAGTTTAGCGGGGGCCTAGAGACC.

This clone has at least ten counts. The CDR3 goes on 3 residues after the read ends, and that part is filled in from the germline J gene. V usage is TRBV19 and J usage is TRBJ2-4, with a weak D call TRBD2 (5 bases). The CDR3 is 15 residues long. Germline loops: CDR1 LNHDA, CDR2 SQIVND (reference sequence). Partial CDR3 DNA: TGTGCCAGTAGTATAGTGTGGAACGTCGGGGTAATT. Protein product: CASSIVWNVGVI. The CDR3 in full is CASSIVWNVGVIQYF.

As for this clone: With the read ending 3 residues before the CDR3 end, the germline J gene is used to fill in that end. The chain has TRBV19 and TRBJ2-1, with 12 nucleotides matching TRBD2. V shed 6 bases and J 3 bases; nucleotides not matched to a gene: 3. CDR1 and CDR2 (germline): LNHDA, SQIVND (reference sequence). This CDR3 contains 15 residues. The CDR3 bases that were read are TGTGCCAGTAGCGCTAGCGGGGGGGACTACAATGAG. It codes for CASSASGGDYNE. Given in full, the CDR3 is CASSASGGDYNEQFF.

In its sample, this clone was seen a few times. The read finishes 3 residues shy of the CDR3 end, and the germline J gene is used to complete it. This chain joins TRBV20-1 and TRBJ2-5, with TRBD2 matching over 9 bases. With 3 bases clipped from V and 5 bases from J, the junction kept 19 bases outside the gene matches. The CDR3 is 18 amino acids. Per germline, CDR1 DFQATT and CDR2 SNEGSKA (reference sequence). The sequenced CDR3 bases are TGCAGTGCTAGCCCGGCTAGCGGGATCCCCCAATCTATGGAGACC. Its protein product is CSASPASGIPQSMET. The full CDR3 reads CSASPASGIPQSMETQYF.

About this clone: The read comes to an end 3 residues before the CDR3 does, leaving the germline J gene to fill in the end. The chain links TRBV18 to TRBJ1-4, with D unclear. This CDR3 region has 16 residues. CDR1 is KGHSH and CDR2 is LQKENI in the germline V gene. The germline V and J ends were trimmed by 0 bases and 0 bases, with 8 bases remaining between them. The CDR3 reads CASSPPGFATNEKLFF. The CDR3 bases that were read are TGTGCCAGCTCACCACCCGGGTTTGCAACTAATGAAAAA.

Note on this clone: From the germline J gene comes the end of the CDR3, since the read stops 3 residues before it. This rearrangement joins TRBV18 to TRBJ1-1; D unclear. The CDR3 runs 13 residues. Germline assignment: CDR1 KGHSH and CDR2 LQKENI. V was clipped by 5 bases and J by 1 base, with 8 bases between them. The CDR3 region is CASSVVRNTEAFF. The part of the CDR3 DNA that was read is TGTGCCAGCTCAGTCGTGCGGAACACTGAA.

In its sample, this clone was seen many times. Sequencing ends 3 residues short of the CDR3 end; the germline J gene provides the rest. The genes are TRBV20-1 and TRBJ2-2; 16 nucleotides align to TRBD2. Germline CDR1 reads DFQATT; CDR2 reads SNEGSKA (reference sequence). V lost 3 bases, J lost 4 bases, and 8 bases stayed unmatched. This CDR3 region has 18 residues. Incomplete CDR3 DNA: TGCAGTGCTAGGGAGACCGGGACTAGCGGGAGGGCCACCGGGGAG. Translated, it gives CSARETGTSGRATGE. The entire CDR3 sequence reads CSARETGTSGRATGELFF.